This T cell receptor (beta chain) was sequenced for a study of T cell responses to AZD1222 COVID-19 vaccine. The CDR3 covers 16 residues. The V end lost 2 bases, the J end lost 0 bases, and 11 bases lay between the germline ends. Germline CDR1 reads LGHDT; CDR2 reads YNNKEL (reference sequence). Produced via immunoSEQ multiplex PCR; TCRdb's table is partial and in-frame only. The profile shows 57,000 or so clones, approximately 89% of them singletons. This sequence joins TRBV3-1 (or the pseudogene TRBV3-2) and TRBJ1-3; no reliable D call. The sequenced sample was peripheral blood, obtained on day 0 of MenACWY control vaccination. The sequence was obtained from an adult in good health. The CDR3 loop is CASSQSWGASGNTIYF. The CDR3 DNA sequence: TGTGCCAGCAGCCAATCCTGGGGAGCCTCTGGAAACACCATATATTTT.